Below, one TCR beta chain is given with its context. The sample is drawn from a study of blood T cell repertoires in COVID-19. Across the whole study: Acute and convalescent COVID-19 specimens originated in the United States, Italy and Spain.

Under the authors' procedure: Cell counts per sample came from amplifying reference gene primers. TCRdb's table, derived via immunoSEQ multiplex PCR, lists solely in-frame clones and lacks some. The V and J calls and the clone size are those of that table, but D and trimming were determined from the DNA. Of over 150,000 clones in the sample, 80% to 90% were seen once. Trimming stripped 5 bases from V and 12 bases from J, with 24 bases between. Germline V gene lookup returns CDR1 SGHTA and CDR2 FQGNSA. The length of the CDR3 is 15 residues. Clinical history as reported by participants underpinned cohort assignment.

The TCR was taken from a middle-aged man who had recovered from COVID-19. This chain links TRBV7-2 with TRBJ2-3; TRBD2 might be the D (5 bases). The sample taken for sequencing was PBMCs or T cells enriched from blood (not recorded which). As DNA, the CDR3 is TGTGCCAGCAGCCCACGTGCAGCGGCGGAAGGGTTCCAGTATTTT. It yields the protein CASSPRAAAEGFQYF.